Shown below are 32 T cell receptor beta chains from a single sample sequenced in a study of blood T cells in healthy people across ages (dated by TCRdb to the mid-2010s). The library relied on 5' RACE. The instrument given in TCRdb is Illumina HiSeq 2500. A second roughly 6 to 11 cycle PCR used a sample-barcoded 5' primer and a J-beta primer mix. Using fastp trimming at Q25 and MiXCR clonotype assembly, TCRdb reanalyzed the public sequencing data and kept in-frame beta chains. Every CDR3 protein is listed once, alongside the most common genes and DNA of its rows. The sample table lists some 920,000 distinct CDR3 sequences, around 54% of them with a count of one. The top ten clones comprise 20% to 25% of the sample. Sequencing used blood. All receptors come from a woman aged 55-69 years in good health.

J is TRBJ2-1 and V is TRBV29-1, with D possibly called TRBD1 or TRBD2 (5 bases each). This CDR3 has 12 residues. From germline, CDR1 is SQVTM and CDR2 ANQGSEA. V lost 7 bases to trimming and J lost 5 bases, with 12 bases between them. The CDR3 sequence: CSAGAPNNEQFF. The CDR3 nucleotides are TGCAGCGCCGGGGCCCCGAACAATGAGCAGTTCTTC.

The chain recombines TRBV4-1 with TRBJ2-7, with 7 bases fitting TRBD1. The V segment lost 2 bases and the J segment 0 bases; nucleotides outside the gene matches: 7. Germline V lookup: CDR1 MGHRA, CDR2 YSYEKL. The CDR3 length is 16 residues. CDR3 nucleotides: TGCGCCAGCAGCCAATCGTGGTCAGGGGGCTCCTACGAGCAGTACTTC. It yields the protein CASSQSWSGGSYEQYF.

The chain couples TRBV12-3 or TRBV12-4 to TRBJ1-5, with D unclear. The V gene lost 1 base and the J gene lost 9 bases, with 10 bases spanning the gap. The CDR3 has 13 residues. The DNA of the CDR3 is TGTGCCAGCAGTTTAGGCCTGTACCGGCCCCAGCATTTT. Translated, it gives CASSLGLYRPQHF.

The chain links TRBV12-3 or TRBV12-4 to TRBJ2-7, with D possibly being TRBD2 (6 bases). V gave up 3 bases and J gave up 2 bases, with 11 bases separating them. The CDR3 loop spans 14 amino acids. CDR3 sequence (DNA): TGTGCCAGCAGTTTTGGGGACTCCCCCTACGAGCAGTACTTC. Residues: CASSFGDSPYEQYF.

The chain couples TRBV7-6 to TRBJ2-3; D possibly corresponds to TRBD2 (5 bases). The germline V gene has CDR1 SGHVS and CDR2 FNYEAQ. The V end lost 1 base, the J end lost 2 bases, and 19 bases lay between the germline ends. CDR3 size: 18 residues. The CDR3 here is CASSLVVRARGITDTQYF. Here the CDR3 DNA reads TGTGCCAGCAGCTTAGTTGTTAGGGCTCGAGGGATCACAGATACGCAGTATTTT. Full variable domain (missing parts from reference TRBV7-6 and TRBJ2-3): GAGVSQSPRYKVTKRGQDVALRCDPISGHVSLYWYRQALGQGPEFLTYFNYEAQQDKSGLPNDRFSAERPEGSISTLTIQRTEQRDSAMYRCASSLVVRARGITDTQYFGPGTRLTVL.

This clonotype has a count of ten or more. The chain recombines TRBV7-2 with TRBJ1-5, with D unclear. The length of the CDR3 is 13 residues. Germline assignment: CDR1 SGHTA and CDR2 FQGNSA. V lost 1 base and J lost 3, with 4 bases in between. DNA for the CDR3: TGTGCCAGCAGCTTAGGGCCCAATCAGCCCCAGCATTTT. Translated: CASSLGPNQPQHF.

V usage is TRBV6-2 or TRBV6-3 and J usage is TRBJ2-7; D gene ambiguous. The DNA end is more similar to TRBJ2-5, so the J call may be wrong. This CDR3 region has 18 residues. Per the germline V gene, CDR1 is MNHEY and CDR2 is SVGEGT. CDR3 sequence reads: CASSYYPLGNHRKETQYF. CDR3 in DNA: TGTGCCAGCAGTTATTATCCTTTGGGGAATCATCGGAAAGAGACCCAGTACTTC.

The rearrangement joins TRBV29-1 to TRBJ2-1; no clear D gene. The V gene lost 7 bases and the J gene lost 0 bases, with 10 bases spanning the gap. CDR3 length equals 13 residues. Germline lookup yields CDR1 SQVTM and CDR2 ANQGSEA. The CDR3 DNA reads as TGCAGCGCCTCCGCCCGCTCCTACAATGAGCAGTTCTTC. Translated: CSASARSYNEQFF.

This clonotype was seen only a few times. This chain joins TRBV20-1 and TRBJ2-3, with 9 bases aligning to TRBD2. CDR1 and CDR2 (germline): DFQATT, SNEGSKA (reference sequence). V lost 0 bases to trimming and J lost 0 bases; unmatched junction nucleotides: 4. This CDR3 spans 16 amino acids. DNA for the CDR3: TGCAGTGCTAGAGACCCTAGCGGGAATAGCACAGATACGCAGTATTTT. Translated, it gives CSARDPSGNSTDTQYF.

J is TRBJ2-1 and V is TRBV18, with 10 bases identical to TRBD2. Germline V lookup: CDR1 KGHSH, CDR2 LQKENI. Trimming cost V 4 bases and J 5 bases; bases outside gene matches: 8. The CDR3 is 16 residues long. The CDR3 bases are TGTGCCAGCTCACGCATCCTAGCGGGAGTTAACAATGAGCAGTTCTTC. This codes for CASSRILAGVNNEQFF.

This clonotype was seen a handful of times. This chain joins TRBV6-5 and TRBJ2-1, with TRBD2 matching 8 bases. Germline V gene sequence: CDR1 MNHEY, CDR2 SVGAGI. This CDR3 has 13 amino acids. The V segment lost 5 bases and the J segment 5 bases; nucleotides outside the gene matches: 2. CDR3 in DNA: TGTGCCAGCAGTCCTAGCGGGCACAATGAGCAGTTCTTC. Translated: CASSPSGHNEQFF.

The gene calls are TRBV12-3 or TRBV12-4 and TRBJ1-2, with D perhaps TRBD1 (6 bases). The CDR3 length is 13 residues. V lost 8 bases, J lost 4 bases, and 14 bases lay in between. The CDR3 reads CASGTTGFYGYTF. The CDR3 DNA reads TGTGCCAGCGGCACCACAGGGTTCTATGGCTACACCTTC.

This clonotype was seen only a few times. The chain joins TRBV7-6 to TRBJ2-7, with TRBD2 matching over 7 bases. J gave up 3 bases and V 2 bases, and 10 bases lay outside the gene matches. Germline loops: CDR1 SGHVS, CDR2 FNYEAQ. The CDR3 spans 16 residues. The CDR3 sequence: CASSLSGGSKVYEQYF. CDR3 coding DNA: TGTGCCAGCAGCTTATCTGGCGGGAGTAAGGTCTACGAGCAGTACTTC.

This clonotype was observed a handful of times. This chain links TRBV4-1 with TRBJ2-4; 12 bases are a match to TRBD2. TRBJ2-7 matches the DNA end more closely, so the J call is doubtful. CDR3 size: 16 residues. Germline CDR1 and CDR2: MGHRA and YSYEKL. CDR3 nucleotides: TGCGCCAGCAGCCATCCTCCTAGCGGGAGGGTGGACGAGCAGTACTTC. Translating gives CASSHPPSGRVDEQYF.

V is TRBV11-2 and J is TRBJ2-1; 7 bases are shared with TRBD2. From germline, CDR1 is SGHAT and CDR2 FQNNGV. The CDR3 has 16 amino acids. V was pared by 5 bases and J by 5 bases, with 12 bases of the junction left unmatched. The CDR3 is CASSEGWAGVDNEQFF. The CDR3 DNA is TGTGCCAGCAGCGAAGGATGGGCGGGAGTGGACAATGAGCAGTTCTTC. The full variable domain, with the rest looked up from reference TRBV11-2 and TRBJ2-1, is EAGVAQSPRYKIIEKRQSVAFWCNPISGHATLYWYQQILGQGPKLLIQFQNNGVVDDSQLPKDRFSAERLKGVDSTLKIQPAKLEDSAVYLCASSEGWAGVDNEQFFGPGTRLTVL.

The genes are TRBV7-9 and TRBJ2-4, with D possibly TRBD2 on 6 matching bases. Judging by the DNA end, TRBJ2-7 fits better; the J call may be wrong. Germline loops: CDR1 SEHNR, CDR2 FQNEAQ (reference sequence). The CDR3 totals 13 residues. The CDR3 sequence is CASGGITSSEQYF. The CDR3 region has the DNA TGTGCCAGCGGCGGAATTACTAGCAGCGAGCAGTACTTC.

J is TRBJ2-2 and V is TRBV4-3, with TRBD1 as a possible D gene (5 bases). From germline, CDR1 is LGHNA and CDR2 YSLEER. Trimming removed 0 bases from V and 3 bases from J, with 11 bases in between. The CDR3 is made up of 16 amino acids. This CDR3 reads CASSQDQGRDTGELFF. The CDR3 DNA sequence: TGCGCCAGCAGCCAAGATCAGGGCCGGGACACCGGGGAGCTGTTTTTT.

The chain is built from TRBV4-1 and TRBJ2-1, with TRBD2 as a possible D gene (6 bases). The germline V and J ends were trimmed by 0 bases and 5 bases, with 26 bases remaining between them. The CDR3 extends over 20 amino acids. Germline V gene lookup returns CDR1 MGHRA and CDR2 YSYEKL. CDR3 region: CASSQERGLRNIGKNNEQFF. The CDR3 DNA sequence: TGCGCCAGCAGCCAAGAACGGGGGTTGCGGAATATTGGGAAGAACAATGAGCAGTTCTTC.

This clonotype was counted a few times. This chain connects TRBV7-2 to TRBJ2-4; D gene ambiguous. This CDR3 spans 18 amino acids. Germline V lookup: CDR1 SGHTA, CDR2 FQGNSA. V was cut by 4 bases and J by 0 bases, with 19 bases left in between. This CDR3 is CASSSQPLQNLAKNIQYF. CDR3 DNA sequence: TGTGCCAGCAGCTCTCAACCCCTGCAAAATCTAGCCAAAAACATTCAGTACTTC.

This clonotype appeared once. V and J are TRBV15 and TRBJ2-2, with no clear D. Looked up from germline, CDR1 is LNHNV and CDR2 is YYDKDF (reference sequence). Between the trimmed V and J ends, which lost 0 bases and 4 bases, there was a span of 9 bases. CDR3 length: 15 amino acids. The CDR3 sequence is CATSRDAGFTGELFF. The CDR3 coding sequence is TGTGCCACCAGCAGAGACGCCGGCTTCACCGGGGAGCTGTTTTTT.

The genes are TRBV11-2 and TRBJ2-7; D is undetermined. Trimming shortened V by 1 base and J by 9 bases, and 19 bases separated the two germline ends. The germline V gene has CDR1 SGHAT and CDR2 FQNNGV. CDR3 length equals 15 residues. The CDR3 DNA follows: TGTGCCAGCAGCTTAGCGGTCGGACCCATAATCGGGCAGTACTTC. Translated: CASSLAVGPIIGQYF.

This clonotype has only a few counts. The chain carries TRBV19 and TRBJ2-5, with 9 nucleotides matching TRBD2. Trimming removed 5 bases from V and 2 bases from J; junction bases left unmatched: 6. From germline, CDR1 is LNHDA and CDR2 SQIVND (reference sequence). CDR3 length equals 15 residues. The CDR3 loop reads CASSGLAGPQETQYF. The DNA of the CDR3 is TGTGCCAGTAGTGGGCTAGCGGGACCACAAGAGACCCAGTACTTC. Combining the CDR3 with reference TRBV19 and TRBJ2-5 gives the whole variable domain DGGITQSPKYLFRKEGQNVTLSCEQNLNHDAMYWYRQDPGQGLRLIYYSQIVNDFQKGDIAEGYSVSREKKESFPLTVTSAQKNPTAFYLCASSGLAGPQETQYFGPGTRLLVL.

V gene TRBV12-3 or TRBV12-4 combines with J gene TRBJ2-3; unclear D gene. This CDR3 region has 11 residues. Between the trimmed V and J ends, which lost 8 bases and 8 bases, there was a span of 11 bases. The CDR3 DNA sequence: TGTGCCAGCCGACTGTTGGGTACGCAGTATTTT. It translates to CASRLLGTQYF.

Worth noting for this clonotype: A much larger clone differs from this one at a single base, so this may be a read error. The CDR3 protein is CASSSLTPRVQYF. CDR3 in DNA: TGTGCCAGCAGCTCCCTCACTCCTCGGGTCCAGTACTTC. The chain recombines TRBV28 with TRBJ2-7, with D unclear. Per germline, CDR1 MDHEN and CDR2 SYDVKM. This CDR3 spans 13 amino acids. V lost 6 bases, J lost 10 bases, and 19 bases lay in between.

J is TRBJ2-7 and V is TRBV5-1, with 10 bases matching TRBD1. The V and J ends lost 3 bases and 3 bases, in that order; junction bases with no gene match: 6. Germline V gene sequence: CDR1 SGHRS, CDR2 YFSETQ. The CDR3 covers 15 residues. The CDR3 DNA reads TGCGCCAGCAGCTCCTTGAGGACAGGGGGCTACGAGCAGTACTTC. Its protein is CASSSLRTGGYEQYF.

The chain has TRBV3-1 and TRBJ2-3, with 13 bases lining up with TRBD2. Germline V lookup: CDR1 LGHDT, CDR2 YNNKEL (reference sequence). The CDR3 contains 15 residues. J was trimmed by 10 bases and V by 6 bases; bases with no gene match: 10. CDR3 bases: TGTGCCAGCAGTACTAGCGGGAGGGCGTCGGATGCGCAGTATTTT. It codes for CASSTSGRASDAQYF.

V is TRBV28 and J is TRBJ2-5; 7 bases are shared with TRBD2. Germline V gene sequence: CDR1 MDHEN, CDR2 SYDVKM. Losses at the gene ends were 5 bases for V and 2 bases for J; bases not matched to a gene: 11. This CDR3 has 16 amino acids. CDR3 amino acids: CASSPRRGSRQETQYF. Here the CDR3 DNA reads TGTGCCAGCAGTCCCAGGCGCGGGAGTAGACAAGAGACCCAGTACTTC.

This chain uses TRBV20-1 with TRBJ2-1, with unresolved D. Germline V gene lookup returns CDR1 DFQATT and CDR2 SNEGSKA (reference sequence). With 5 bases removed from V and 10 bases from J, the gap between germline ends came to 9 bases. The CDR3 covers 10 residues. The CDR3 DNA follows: TGCAGTGCTTCCCAGGCGGAGCAGTTCTTC. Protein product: CSASQAEQFF.

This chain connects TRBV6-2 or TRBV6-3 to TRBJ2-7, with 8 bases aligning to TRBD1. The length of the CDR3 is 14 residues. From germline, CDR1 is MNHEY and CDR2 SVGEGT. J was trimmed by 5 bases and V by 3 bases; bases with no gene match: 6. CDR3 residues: CASSYGQGPHEQYF. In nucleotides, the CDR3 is TGTGCCAGCAGTTATGGACAGGGACCCCACGAGCAGTACTTC.

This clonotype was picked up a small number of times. The CDR3, as DNA: TGTGCCATCAGCCTGGATGTGGGGAGGAGCTCCTACGAGCAGTACTTC. Its protein is CAISLDVGRSSYEQYF. V gene TRBV10-3 combines with J gene TRBJ2-7; TRBD2 is a possible D gene (6 bases). Deletions cut 6 bases from V and 0 bases from J, with 18 bases between. CDR1 ENHRY and CDR2 SYGVKD come from the germline V gene. CDR3 size: 16 residues.

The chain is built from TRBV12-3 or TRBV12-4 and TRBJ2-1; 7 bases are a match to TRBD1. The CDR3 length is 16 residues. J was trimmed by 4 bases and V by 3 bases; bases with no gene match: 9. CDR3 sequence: CASSFRVGGLYNEQFF. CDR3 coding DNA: TGTGCCAGCAGTTTTCGAGTAGGGGGCCTATACAATGAGCAGTTCTTC.

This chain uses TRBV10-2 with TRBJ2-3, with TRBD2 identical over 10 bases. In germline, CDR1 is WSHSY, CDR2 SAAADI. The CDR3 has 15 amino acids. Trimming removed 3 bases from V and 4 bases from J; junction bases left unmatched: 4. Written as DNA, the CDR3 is TGCGCCAGCAGTGATAGCGGGAGGAGTCCAGATACGCAGTATTTT. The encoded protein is CASSDSGRSPDTQYF.